Below, 16 T cell receptor beta chains from the same sample are listed, as sequenced in a study of tumor and adjacent non-tumor tissue in lung cancer. The template was RNA from unsorted bulk tissue. More than 3 cm separated this lung sample from the edge of the tumor. Three rounds of nested PCR, following a modified ARM-PCR protocol, produced the TCRbeta library. TCRdb itself ran the multiplex PCR reads through MiXCR, one entry per CDR3 protein. The sample consists of more than 45,000 distinct CDR3 sequences, roughly two thirds of them appearing once. Sequencing input: distant non-tumor lung tissue. The receptors originated from a woman aged 70-85 years with non-small cell lung cancer.

The chain is built from TRBV2 and TRBJ1-5; the D is unclear. V lost 7 bases and J lost 1, with 8 bases in between. The germline V gene encodes CDR1 SNHLY and CDR2 FYNNEI. The CDR3 sequence is 13 residues long. As DNA, the CDR3 is TGTGCCAGCAACCCAGACAGCAATCAGCCCCAGCATTTT. As protein: CASNPDSNQPQHF.

In this sample, this clonotype turned up a few times. The gene calls are TRBV6-4 and TRBJ1-5; TRBD1 matches 7 bases. The CDR3 runs to 15 residues. Losses at the gene ends were 0 bases for V and 7 bases for J; bases not matched to a gene: 6. The V gene's germline CDR1 is MRHNA and CDR2 SNTAGT. This chain's CDR3 is CASSDSDREDQPQHF. CDR3 coding DNA: TGTGCCAGCAGTGACTCCGACAGGGAAGACCAGCCCCAGCATTTT.

This clonotype has more than one count but fewer than ten. A read error may produce the germline difference seen at one junction end. The J gene is TRBJ2-7, the V gene TRBV5-6; 9 bases are a match to TRBD1. This CDR3 is built from 16 residues. CDR1 and CDR2 (germline): SGHDT, YYEEEE. The CDR3 sequence is CASRLVTGTGFNEQYF. CDR3 DNA sequence: TGTGCCAGCAGATTGGTTACCGGGACAGGGTTTAACGAGCAGTACTTC.

With respect to this clonotype: This CDR3 fails to terminate in the conserved phenylalanine or tryptophan, so it likely reflects a read error. V gene TRBV5-1 combines with J gene TRBJ1-1; 10 nucleotides agree with TRBD1. The CDR3 spans 15 residues. Germline lookup yields CDR1 SGHRS and CDR2 YFSETQ. CDR3 nucleotides: TGCGCTAGCAGCTTATTTCGGGACAGGGGCGCTGAAGCTTTCTTA. Its protein product is CASSLFRDRGAEAFL.

With regard to this clonotype: Without the conserved terminal phenylalanine or tryptophan, this CDR3 likely stems from a read error. The DNA is left out, because the CDR3 cannot be placed on it with certainty; the CDR3 is given as TCRdb lists it. The V call is TRBV6-5, the J call TRBJ1-2. Germline V CDR1 and CDR2: MNHEY, SVGAGI. The CDR3 adds up to 15 amino acids, both ends counted. This CDR3 reads CASSYSLVENYGYTL.

A word on this clonotype: A read error may account for a junction end that differs from germline. The genes are TRBV11-3 and TRBJ2-3; D gene ambiguous. Looked up from germline, CDR1 is SGHNT and CDR2 is YENEEA. The CDR3 is made up of 14 amino acids. The CDR3 region has the DNA TGTGTCAGCAGCTCTGGGCAGGTGACAGATACGCAGTATTTT. This sequence encodes CVSSSGQVTDTQYF.

This clonotype came up a few times. The CDR3 end shows no conserved phenylalanine or tryptophan, and so a read error is likely. The chain links TRBV6-5 to TRBJ2-5; TRBD1 is a possible D gene (6 bases). The CDR3 runs to 16 residues. The germline gives CDR1 MNHEY, CDR2 SVGAGI. CDR3 region: CANSYSLGEGEETQYL. CDR3 in DNA: TGTGCCAACAGTTACTCGCTTGGAGAGGGGGAAGAGACCCAGTACCTC.

As regards this clonotype: A much larger clone differs from this one at a single base, so this may be a read error. Here the CDR3 omits its conserved ending phenylalanine or tryptophan, so a read error is the likely source. The V call is TRBV19, the J call TRBJ1-1; D call uncertain. V gave up 6 bases and J gave up 1 base, with 6 bases separating them. The CDR3 contains 12 residues. Germline V gene lookup returns CDR1 LNHDA and CDR2 SQIVND (reference sequence). CDR3 DNA: TGTGCCAGTAGATTAAAGAACACTGAAGCTTTCTAT. Its protein product is CASRLKNTEAFY.

As for this clonotype: Since no conserved phenylalanine or tryptophan closes the CDR3, a read error is the likely cause. The CDR3 DNA follows: TGCAGTGTTTCGACTGGGTGGGGGACCCAGTACTTA. As protein: CSVSTGWGTQYL. The rearrangement links TRBV20-1 to TRBJ2-5, with D uncertain. V lost 7 bases, J lost 7 bases, and 16 bases lay in between. Germline CDR1 is DFQATT and CDR2 is SNEGSKA (reference sequence). CDR3 size: 12 residues.

On this clonotype itself: Germline and junction disagree at one end, which may indicate a read error. This chain uses TRBV20-1 with TRBJ2-3; D remains unclear. The germline CDR1 and CDR2 sequences are DFQATT and SNEGSKA (reference sequence). This CDR3 is built from 14 residues. The CDR3 protein is CSANKGYPTDMQYF. DNA of the CDR3: TGCAGTGCGAATAAGGGTTACCCCACAGATATGCAGTATTTT.

In regard to this clonotype: One end of the junction varies from germline; a read error may be responsible. The V and J genes are TRBV12-5 and TRBJ2-5, with 8 bases aligning to TRBD2. Germline lookup yields CDR1 LGHNT and CDR2 FRNRAP. This CDR3 is built from 15 residues. The DNA of the CDR3 is TGTGTTAGTGGTTTCGGGGGGGGGCACCGGGAGACCCAGTACTTC. Amino acids: CVSGFGGGHRETQYF.

At least ten counts were recorded for this clonotype. The rearrangement links TRBV6-1 to TRBJ1-1; no firm D call. Germline-derived CDR1 and CDR2 are MNHNS and SASEGT. The CDR3 extends over 14 amino acids. V was trimmed by 7 bases and J by 4 bases, leaving 16 bases between them. CDR3 residues: CASNRGTKGTEAFF. CDR3 coding DNA: TGTGCCAGCAACCGAGGAACCAAGGGCACTGAAGCTTTCTTT.

As concerns this clonotype: The junction differs from germline at one of its ends, possibly a read error. The chain recombines TRBV11-2 with TRBJ2-1; TRBD2 aligns across 14 bases. CDR1 is SGHAT, CDR2 FQNNGV, per germline. This CDR3 region has 19 residues. CDR3 amino acids: CTSSLEWGLAGVNYNEQLF. For the CDR3, the DNA is TGTACCAGCAGCTTAGAGTGGGGACTAGCGGGAGTTAACTACAATGAGCAGTTATTC.

Concerning this clonotype: This may come from a read error, since a much larger clone is one base off. This chain links TRBV5-1 with TRBJ2-7; no firm D call. V gave up 2 bases and J gave up 3 bases, with 6 bases separating them. Germline CDR1 and CDR2: SGHRS and YFSETQ. There are 12 residues in the CDR3. This CDR3 is CASSLNFYEQYF. CDR3 bases: TGCGCCAGCAGCTTAAATTTCTACGAGCAGTACTTC.

This clonotype is a singleton in its sample. Relative to the germline gene, one junction end is altered; a read error may explain this. The V and J genes are TRBV29-1 and TRBJ2-3; 12 nucleotides line up with TRBD2. The CDR3 contains 15 residues. The germline V gene encodes CDR1 SQVTM and CDR2 ANQGSEA. CDR3 in DNA: TGCAGCCTCGATCGGACTAGCGGGATCGCAGATGCGCAGTATTTT. This translates into CSLDRTSGIADAQYF.

This clonotype was seen just once. At one end the junction does not follow the germline gene, possibly because of a read error. This chain links TRBV6-5 with TRBJ1-2; a weak D match, TRBD1 (5 bases). The CDR3 runs to 14 residues. Germline loops: CDR1 MNHEY, CDR2 SVGAGI. The chain's CDR3 is CASSGGGQVYGYIF. The DNA for the CDR3 is TGTGCCAGCAGCGGGGGGGGTCAGGTCTATGGCTACATCTTC.